This entry is about one T cell receptor (beta chain). The target antigen is unknown. The sample holds other DNA sequences that translate to the same CDR3. This specimen belongs to a study of shared clonotypes between healthy human individuals. About the research overall: Researchers drew samples from a couple of women and three men aged 18 to 49. CD4 naive cells filled three plates per donor, CD4 memory three, CD8 naive two and CD8 memory one.

Libraries were prepared by immunoSEQ multiplex PCR; TCRdb keeps only in-frame clonotypes and omits some of them. The table records about 2,500,000 clones, approximately 92% of them present only once. Germline V CDR1 and CDR2: SGHTA, FQGNSA. V dropped 2 bases and J dropped 2 bases, with 5 bases sitting between them. The CDR3 spans 13 residues. Study-wide results and limits: Genetic and exposure-history diversity was limited by the few donors. Between several donors, naive CD4 clonotypes were shared at a level of around 5.1%.

The gene calls are TRBV7-2 and TRBJ2-3; no clear D gene. The source material was naive CD4+ T cells sorted from blood. The subset denotes: CD45RA+ positively selected. This TCR was sampled from a man younger than 35 in good health. The CDR3 coding sequence is TGTGCCAGCAGCTTAAGTTACACAGATACGCAGTATTTT. The encoded protein is CASSLSYTDTQYF.